This entry lists 24 T cell receptor beta chains sequenced from one sample in a study of blood T cell repertoires in COVID-19. The assay was immunoSEQ multiplex PCR, and TCRdb's table has in-frame clones only and misses some. The top ten hold 4.6% of the sample, which has approximately 260,000 clones, around 78% seen once. Sequencing input: peripheral blood. These TCRs come from a man in his sixties who had recovered from COVID-19.

The chain recombines TRBV24-1 with TRBJ2-3; the D gene is possibly TRBD2 (5 bases). Trimming took off 3 bases at V and 5 bases at J, with 17 bases between the two ends. This CDR3 is built from 16 residues. CDR1 KGHDR and CDR2 SFDVKD come from the germline V gene. The CDR3 reads CATSDPSRTGRDTQYF. The CDR3 DNA follows: TGTGCCACCAGTGATCCTAGCAGAACCGGGCGAGATACGCAGTATTTT.

This clone came up once. The genes are TRBV3-1 (or the pseudogene TRBV3-2) and TRBJ1-2, with D tentatively TRBD1 (5 bases). With 0 bases removed from V and 0 bases from J, the gap between germline ends came to 8 bases. The germline gives CDR1 LGHDT, CDR2 YNNKEL (reference sequence). The CDR3 is made up of 15 amino acids. The CDR3 loop reads CASSQEGVANYGYTF. CDR3 in DNA: TGTGCCAGCAGCCAAGAAGGGGTAGCTAACTATGGCTACACCTTC.

The chain is built from TRBV10-3 and TRBJ2-5; 11 bases agree with TRBD1. V lost 7 bases to trimming and J lost 6 bases; unmatched junction nucleotides: 1. From germline, CDR1 is ENHRY and CDR2 SYGVKD. The CDR3 length is 12 residues. The CDR3 nucleotides read TGTGCCATCAAGGACAGGGGGCAGACCCAGTACTTC. It specifies CAIKDRGQTQYF.

The gene calls are TRBV25-1 and TRBJ2-5; TRBD2 matches at 8 bases. The CDR3 loop spans 17 amino acids. CDR1 is MGHDK, CDR2 SYGVNS, per germline. J lost 1 base, V lost 3 bases, and 10 bases had no gene match. The CDR3: CASSEPPPTSGQETQYF. CDR3 in DNA: TGTGCCAGCAGTGAGCCCCCCCCTACTAGCGGCCAAGAGACCCAGTACTTC.

The V gene is TRBV4-1, the J gene TRBJ2-2, with 9 bases that match TRBD1. The V gene's germline CDR1 is MGHRA and CDR2 YSYEKL. CDR3 length: 16 amino acids. J was trimmed by 4 bases and V by 0 bases; bases with no gene match: 3. Here the CDR3 reads CASSQDRTGATGELFF. CDR3 DNA: TGCGCCAGCAGCCAAGATCGGACAGGGGCCACCGGGGAGCTGTTTTTT.

The V and J genes are TRBV4-2 and TRBJ1-5; TRBD1 matches 9 bases. Germline V gene lookup returns CDR1 LGHNA and CDR2 YNFKEQ. V was clipped by 4 bases and J by 4 bases; unmatched bases: 5. CDR3 length equals 15 residues. CDR3 nucleotides: TGTGCCAGCAGCCGACAAGGGACAGGGAATCAGCCCCAGCATTTT. Translating it yields CASSRQGTGNQPQHF.

V and J are TRBV30 and TRBJ2-7; no clear D gene. Trimming pared 2 bases from V and 3 bases from J, leaving 11 bases between. There are 13 residues in the CDR3. Per the germline V gene, CDR1 is GTSNPN and CDR2 is SVGIG (reference sequence). CDR3 nucleotides: TGTGCCTGGAGTTATGGCCTAGTCTACGAGCAGTACTTC. Its protein is CAWSYGLVYEQYF.

The chain uses TRBV5-8 and TRBJ1-5; 8 positions match TRBD1. The CDR3 is 17 amino acids. Germline-derived CDR1 and CDR2 are SGHTS and YDEGEE. J was trimmed by 4 bases and V by 1 base; bases with no gene match: 10. The CDR3: CASSLFAGGHLNQPQHF. The CDR3 DNA is TGTGCCAGCAGCTTGTTCGCAGGGGGCCACTTGAATCAGCCCCAGCATTTT.

The genes are TRBV5-4 and TRBJ1-1; D is undetermined. Trimming removed 6 bases at V and 1 base at J, with 16 bases between. CDR1 is SGHNT and CDR2 is YYREEE in the germline V gene (reference sequence). This CDR3 region has 15 residues. Here the CDR3 reads CASTKEGPRNTEAFF. The CDR3 region has the DNA TGTGCCAGCACCAAGGAGGGTCCCCGGAACACTGAAGCTTTCTTT.

This chain joins TRBV6-6 and TRBJ2-7; D is possibly TRBD1 (5 bases). The CDR3 sequence is 14 residues long. CDR1 is MNHNY, CDR2 SVGAGI, per germline (reference sequence). With 4 bases removed from V and 4 bases from J, the gap between germline ends came to 14 bases. The chain's CDR3 is CASSLQGRVYEQYF. The CDR3 DNA reads as TGTGCCAGCAGTTTACAAGGCAGGGTGTACGAGCAGTACTTC.

The chain carries TRBV7-2 and TRBJ2-3, with D perhaps matching TRBD2 (5 bases). Looked up from germline, CDR1 is SGHTA and CDR2 is FQGNSA. The CDR3 is made up of 15 amino acids. V lost 2 bases to trimming and J lost 1 base, with 10 bases between them. The CDR3 nucleotides are TGTGCCAGCAGCTTACGGGGTTATGGCACAGATACGCAGTATTTT. This codes for CASSLRGYGTDTQYF.

This clone appeared a single time. The gene calls are TRBV19 and TRBJ1-2; D not resolved. The length of the CDR3 is 14 residues. Germline V lookup: CDR1 LNHDA, CDR2 SQIVND (reference sequence). Trimming cost V 3 bases and J 1 base, with 9 bases left between them. In DNA, the CDR3 is TGTGCCAGTAGTATCACAGATATTAACTATGGCTACACCTTC. Translated: CASSITDINYGYTF.

This rearrangement joins TRBV7-2 to TRBJ2-1; maybe TRBD2 (5 bases). V lost 4 bases, J lost 9 bases, and 13 bases lay in between. The CDR3 loop spans 13 amino acids. CDR1 and CDR2 (germline): SGHTA, FQGNSA. Here the CDR3 DNA reads TGTGCCAGCAGCTCCAGTCCGGCGGGTGAGCAGTTCTTC. Its translation: CASSSSPAGEQFF.

This sequence joins TRBV5-1 and TRBJ2-7; TRBD2 agrees at 7 bases. Germline CDR1 is SGHRS and CDR2 is YFSETQ. Unmatched junction bases numbered 10, after V lost 2 bases and J lost 5 bases. This CDR3 contains 15 residues. CDR3 in DNA: TGCGCCAGCAGCTTAGAGGGTAGCGGGCGGAACGAGCAGTACTTC. It specifies CASSLEGSGRNEQYF.

The chain has TRBV7-2 and TRBJ2-1; 10 bases line up with TRBD1. J gave up 8 bases and V 2 bases, and 9 bases lay outside the gene matches. This CDR3 comprises 16 residues. Germline V lookup: CDR1 SGHTA, CDR2 FQGNSA. The CDR3 is CASSLLPGTGVDEQFF. The DNA for the CDR3 is TGTGCCAGCAGCTTACTCCCCGGGACAGGGGTGGATGAGCAGTTCTTC.

The V and J genes are TRBV2 and TRBJ1-6; D is perhaps TRBD1 (5 bases). V was clipped by 8 bases and J by 7 bases, with 18 bases between them. The CDR3 is 15 amino acids. Germline CDR1 is SNHLY and CDR2 is FYNNEI. The CDR3 sequence: CASRGGVNSNSPLHF. Here the CDR3 DNA reads TGTGCCAGCCGCGGGGGGGTGAACTCGAATTCACCCCTCCACTTT.

The gene calls are TRBV7-9 and TRBJ1-1; D is perhaps TRBD1 (5 bases). Germline loops: CDR1 SEHNR, CDR2 FQNEAQ (reference sequence). The CDR3 spans 15 residues. V was clipped by 6 bases and J by 8 bases, with 22 bases between them. The CDR3 DNA is TGTGCCAGCAGTAAAGGCGGGGCAGGACATGGCGAAGCTTTCTTT. This sequence encodes CASSKGGAGHGEAFF.

The V call is TRBV18, the J call TRBJ1-2; 10 bases match TRBD1. CDR1 KGHSH and CDR2 LQKENI come from the germline V gene. The CDR3 consists of 15 residues. Unmatched junction bases numbered 6, after V lost 3 bases and J lost 5 bases. The CDR3 DNA follows: TGTGCCAGCTCACCCATGGGACAGGGGATGTATGGCTACACCTTC. Its translation: CASSPMGQGMYGYTF.

The chain recombines TRBV2 with TRBJ1-2; TRBD1 matches at 7 bases. This CDR3 is built from 17 residues. V lost 6 bases and J lost 6; bases outside the gene matches: 19. Germline V gene data show CDR1 as SNHLY and CDR2 as FYNNEI. The CDR3 region has the DNA TGTGCCAGCAGGGGACAGCGCATTTCTGGGACAAACGATGGCTACACCTTC. Protein product: CASRGQRISGTNDGYTF.

This clone was detected once. This chain connects TRBV5-6 to TRBJ2-3, with 11 bases aligning to TRBD2. Germline V gives CDR1 SGHDT, CDR2 YYEEEE. CDR3 length: 18 amino acids. Unmatched junction bases numbered 10, after V lost 4 bases and J lost 0 bases. CDR3 amino acids: CASSLGTSGSFSTDTQYF. The CDR3 DNA sequence: TGTGCCAGCAGCCTCGGGACTAGCGGAAGCTTTAGCACAGATACGCAGTATTTT. Supplemented by reference TRBV5-6 and TRBJ2-3, the full variable domain reads DAGVTQSPTHLIKTRGQQVTLRCSPKSGHDTVSWYQQALGQGPQFIFQYYEEEERQRGNFPDRFSGHQFPNYSSELNVNALLLGDSALYLCASSLGTSGSFSTDTQYFGPGTRLTVL.

This clone came up once. V and J are TRBV2 and TRBJ1-2, with TRBD1 as a possible D gene (5 bases). The germline V and J ends were trimmed by 7 bases and 10 bases, with 13 bases remaining between them. CDR1 is SNHLY, CDR2 FYNNEI, per germline. The CDR3 is 11 residues long. CDR3 loop: CASTPGGIYTF. As DNA, the CDR3 is TGTGCCAGCACCCCCGGGGGAATCTACACCTTC.

This chain uses TRBV12-5 with TRBJ1-3, with unresolved D. Germline loops: CDR1 LGHNT, CDR2 FRNRAP. This CDR3 has 12 amino acids. V was clipped by 1 base and J by 8 bases, with 6 bases between them. This CDR3 is CASGLDSYTIYF. The CDR3 DNA is TGTGCTAGTGGTTTGGACTCATACACCATATATTTT.

The chain joins TRBV19 to TRBJ1-1; 7 nucleotides match TRBD1. Trimming at V came to 4 bases and at J to 0 bases, leaving 8 bases not matched to a gene. The germline CDR1 and CDR2 sequences are LNHDA and SQIVND (reference sequence). The CDR3 is 16 residues long. The CDR3 sequence is CASSTPGQPMNTEAFF. The CDR3, as DNA: TGTGCCAGTAGTACGCCGGGACAGCCAATGAACACTGAAGCTTTCTTT. Supplemented by reference TRBV19 and TRBJ1-1, the full variable domain reads DGGITQSPKYLFRKEGQNVTLSCEQNLNHDAMYWYRQDPGQGLRLIYYSQIVNDFQKGDIAEGYSVSREKKESFPLTVTSAQKNPTAFYLCASSTPGQPMNTEAFFGQGTRLTVV.

This clone has only one observation. V gene TRBV30 combines with J gene TRBJ1-5; D gene uncertain. CDR3 length: 13 residues. Trimming removed 1 base from V and 3 bases from J, with 7 bases in between. CDR1 and CDR2 (germline): GTSNPN, SVGIG (reference sequence). As DNA, the CDR3 is TGTGCCTGGAGTGCAGGAAACAATCAGCCCCAGCATTTT. It encodes CAWSAGNNQPQHF. Combining the CDR3 with reference TRBV30 and TRBJ1-5 gives the whole variable domain SQTIHQWPATLVQPVGSPLSLECTVEGTSNPNLYWYRQAAGRGLQLLFYSVGIGQISSEVPQNLSASRPQDRQFILSSKKLLLSDSGFYLCAWSAGNNQPQHFGDGTRLSIL.